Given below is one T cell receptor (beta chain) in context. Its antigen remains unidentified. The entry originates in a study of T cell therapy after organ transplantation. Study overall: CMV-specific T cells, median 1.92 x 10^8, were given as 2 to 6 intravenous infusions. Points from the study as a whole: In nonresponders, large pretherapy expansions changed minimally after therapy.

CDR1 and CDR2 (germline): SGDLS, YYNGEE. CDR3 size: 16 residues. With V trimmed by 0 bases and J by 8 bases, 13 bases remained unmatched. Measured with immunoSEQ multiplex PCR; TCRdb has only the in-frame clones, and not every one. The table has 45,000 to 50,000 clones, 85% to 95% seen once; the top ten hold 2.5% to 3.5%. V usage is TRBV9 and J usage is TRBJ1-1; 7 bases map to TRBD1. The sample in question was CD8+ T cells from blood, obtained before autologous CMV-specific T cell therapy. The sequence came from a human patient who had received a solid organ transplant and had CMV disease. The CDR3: CASSVVSGGSLDEAFF. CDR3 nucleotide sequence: TGTGCCAGCAGCGTAGTCTCAGGGGGGTCCTTGGACGAAGCTTTCTTT.